This T cell receptor beta chain was recorded in a study of CD8+ T cells in alopecia areata. A remark on this clone: Its antigen is as yet unknown.

cDNA serving as the sequencing template came from extracted, reverse transcribed RNA. The assay was immunoSEQ multiplex PCR, and TCRdb's table has in-frame clones only and misses some. The sample includes 130,000 to 150,000 clones, roughly 58% of them seen just once. PBMCs yielded sorted CD4+ and CD8+ T cells. V lost 2 bases, J lost 8 bases, and 8 bases lay in between. Per germline, CDR1 SGHRS and CDR2 YFSETQ. The CDR3 is 12 residues long. Study-wide results and caveats: Sharing of TCR sequences between patients (possibly for HLA-related reasons) was less clear than in mice. Scalp lesions, especially in alopecia totalis/universalis, had higher clonality than normal scalp. Scalp repertoires also include resident alphabeta T cells from normal skin.

The material sequenced was CD8+ T cells sorted from blood. This chain connects TRBV5-1 to TRBJ2-1; no clear D. This sequence was found in a human donor in good health. CDR3 DNA: TGCGCCAGCAGCTTCATCAGCGATGAGCAGTTCTTC. Translated, it gives CASSFISDEQFF. The whole variable domain, remainder taken from reference TRBV5-1 and TRBJ2-1, is KAGVTQTPRYLIKTRGQQVTLSCSPISGHRSVSWYQQTPGQGLQFLFEYFSETQRNKGNFPGRFSGRQFSNSRSEMNVSTLELGDSALYLCASSFISDEQFFGPGTRLTVL.